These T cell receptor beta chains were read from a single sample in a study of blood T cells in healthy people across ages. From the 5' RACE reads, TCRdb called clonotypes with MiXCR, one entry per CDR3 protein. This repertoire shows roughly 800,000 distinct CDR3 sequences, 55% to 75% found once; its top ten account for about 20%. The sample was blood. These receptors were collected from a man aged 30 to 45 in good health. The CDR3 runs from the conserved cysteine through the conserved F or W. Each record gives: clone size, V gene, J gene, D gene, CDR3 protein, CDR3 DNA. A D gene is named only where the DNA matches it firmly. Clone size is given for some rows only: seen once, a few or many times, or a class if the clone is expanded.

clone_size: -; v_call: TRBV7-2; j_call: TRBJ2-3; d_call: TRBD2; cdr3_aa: CASSLVRGGPDTQYF; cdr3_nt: TGTGCCAGCAGCTTAGTCCGGGGGGGGCCAGATACGCAGTATTTT
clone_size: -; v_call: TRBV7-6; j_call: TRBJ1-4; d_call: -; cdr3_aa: CASGGPNEKLFF; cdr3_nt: TGTGCCAGCGGCGGGCCTAATGAAAAACTGTTTTTT
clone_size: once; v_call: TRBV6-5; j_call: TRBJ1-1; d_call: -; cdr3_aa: CASSYSVSRWEAFF; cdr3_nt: TGTGCCAGCAGTTACTCCGTCTCGAGGTGGGAAGCTTTCTTT
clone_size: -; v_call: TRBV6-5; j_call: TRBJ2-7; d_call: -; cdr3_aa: CASSYGRPSGEQYF; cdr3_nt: TGTGCCAGCAGTTACGGCCGTCCTTCTGGCGAGCAGTACTTC
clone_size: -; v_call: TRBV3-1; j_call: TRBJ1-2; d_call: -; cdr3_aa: CASSHEGGDFNYGYTF; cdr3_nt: TGTGCCAGCAGCCATGAGGGAGGAGATTTCAACTATGGCTACACCTTC
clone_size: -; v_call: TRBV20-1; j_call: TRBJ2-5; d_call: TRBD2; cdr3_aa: CSARDGIAGTQETQYF; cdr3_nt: TGCAGTGCTAGAGATGGGATAGCGGGGACCCAAGAGACCCAGTACTTC
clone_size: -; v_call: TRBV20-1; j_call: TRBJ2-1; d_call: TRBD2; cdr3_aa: CSAGTSGIWNEQFF; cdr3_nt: TGCAGTGCTGGGACTAGCGGGATTTGGAATGAGCAGTTCTTC
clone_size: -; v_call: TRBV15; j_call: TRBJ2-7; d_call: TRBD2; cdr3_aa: CAPAAAGRFVNEQYF; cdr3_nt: TGTGCCCCAGCAGCAGCGGGACGGTTCGTTAACGAGCAGTACTTC
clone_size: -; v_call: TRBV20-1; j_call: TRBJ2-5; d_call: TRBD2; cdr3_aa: CSALAGVGETQYF; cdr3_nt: TGCAGTGCTCTAGCGGGAGTGGGTGAGACCCAGTACTTC
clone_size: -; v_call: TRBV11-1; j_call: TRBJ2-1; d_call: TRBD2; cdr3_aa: CASSPGGREGFNEQFF; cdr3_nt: TGTGCCAGCAGCCCTGGGGGGCGGGAGGGCTTCAATGAGCAGTTCTTC
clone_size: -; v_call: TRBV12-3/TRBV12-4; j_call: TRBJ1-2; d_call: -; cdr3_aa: CASSFETGDGYTF; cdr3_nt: TGTGCCAGCAGTTTTGAGACAGGTGATGGCTACACCTTC
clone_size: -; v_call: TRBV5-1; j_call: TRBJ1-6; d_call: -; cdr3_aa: CASSEEGSSYNSPLHF; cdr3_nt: TGCGCCAGCAGTGAGGAGGGCAGCTCCTATAATTCACCCCTCCACTTT
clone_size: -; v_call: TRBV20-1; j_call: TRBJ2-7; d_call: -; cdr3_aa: CSARGQGIEQYF; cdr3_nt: TGCAGTGCTAGAGGTCAGGGGATCGAGCAGTACTTC
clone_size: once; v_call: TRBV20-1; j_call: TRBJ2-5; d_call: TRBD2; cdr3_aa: CSARWEGTSKKETQYF; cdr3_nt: TGCAGTGCCAGATGGGAAGGGACTAGTAAGAAGGAGACCCAGTACTTC
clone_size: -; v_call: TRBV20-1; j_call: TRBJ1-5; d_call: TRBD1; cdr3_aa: CSARGRSRGQGALRSNQPQHF; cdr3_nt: TGCAGTGCTAGAGGAAGGAGCCGGGGACAGGGGGCTTTGAGGAGCAATCAGCCCCAGCATTTT
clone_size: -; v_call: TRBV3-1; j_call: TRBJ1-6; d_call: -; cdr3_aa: CASSPRGAGSPLHF; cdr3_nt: TGTGCCAGCAGCCCAAGGGGGGCAGGATCACCCCTCCACTTT
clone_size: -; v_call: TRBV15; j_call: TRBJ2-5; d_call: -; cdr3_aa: CATGIQETQYF; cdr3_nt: TGTGCCACCGGGATTCAAGAGACCCAGTACTTC
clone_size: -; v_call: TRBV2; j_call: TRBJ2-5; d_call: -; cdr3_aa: CASTLTGPIQETQYF; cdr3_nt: TGTGCCAGCACGCTGACAGGACCCATCCAAGAGACCCAGTACTTC
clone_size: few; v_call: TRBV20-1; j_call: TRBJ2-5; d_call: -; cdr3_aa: CSARDGTLKETQYF; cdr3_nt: TGCAGTGCTAGAGATGGGACTCTTAAAGAGACCCAGTACTTC
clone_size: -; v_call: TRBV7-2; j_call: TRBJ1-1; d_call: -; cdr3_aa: CASSLRVGEAFF; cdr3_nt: TGTGCCAGCAGCTTGCGCGTAGGTGAAGCTTTCTTT
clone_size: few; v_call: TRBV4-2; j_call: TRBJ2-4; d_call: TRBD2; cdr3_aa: CASSPGLQAKNIQYF; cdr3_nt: TGTGCCAGCAGCCCGGGACTACAAGCCAAAAACATTCAGTACTTC
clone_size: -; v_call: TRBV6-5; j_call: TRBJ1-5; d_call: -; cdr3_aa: CASSYREGGQPQHF; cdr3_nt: TGTGCCAGCAGTTACCGGGAGGGCGGTCAGCCCCAGCATTTT
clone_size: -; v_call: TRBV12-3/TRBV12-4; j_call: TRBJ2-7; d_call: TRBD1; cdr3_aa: CASSSTGGTSDEQYF; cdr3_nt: TGTGCCAGCAGCTCCACAGGGGGTACCTCGGACGAGCAGTACTTC
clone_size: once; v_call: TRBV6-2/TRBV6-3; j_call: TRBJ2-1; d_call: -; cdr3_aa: CASCYSSLAPRGPYNEQFF; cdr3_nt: TGTGCCAGCTGTTACTCGAGTCTAGCGCCCCGAGGGCCCTACAATGAGCAGTTCTTC
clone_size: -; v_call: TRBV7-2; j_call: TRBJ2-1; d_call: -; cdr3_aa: CASSFGASSSYEQFF; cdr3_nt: TGTGCCAGCAGCTTCGGGGCCAGTAGCTCCTACGAGCAGTTCTTC
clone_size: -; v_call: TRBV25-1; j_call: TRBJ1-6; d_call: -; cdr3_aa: CASSEYGSPLHF; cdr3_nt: TGTGCCAGCAGTGAATATGGTTCACCCCTCCACTTT
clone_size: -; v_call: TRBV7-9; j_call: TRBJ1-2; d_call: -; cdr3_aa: CASTIGGSNYGYTF; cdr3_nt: TGTGCCAGCACCATTGGGGGATCTAACTATGGCTACACCTTC
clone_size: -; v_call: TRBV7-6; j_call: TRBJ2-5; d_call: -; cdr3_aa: CASTSGAVYNEQYF; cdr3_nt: TGTGCCAGCACCTCAGGAGCAGTTTACAATGAGCAGTACTTC
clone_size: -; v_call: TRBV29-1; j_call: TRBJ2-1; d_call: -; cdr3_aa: CSVNRRQYNEQFF; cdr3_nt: TGCAGCGTTAACCGCCGACAGTACAATGAGCAGTTCTTC
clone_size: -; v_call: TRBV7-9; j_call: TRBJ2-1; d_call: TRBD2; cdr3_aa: CASSLMRLAGANEQFF; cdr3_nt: TGTGCCAGCAGCTTAATGCGACTAGCGGGAGCTAATGAGCAGTTCTTC
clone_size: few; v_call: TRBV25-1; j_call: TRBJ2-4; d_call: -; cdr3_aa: CASRSTSNIQYF; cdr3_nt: TGTGCCAGCAGATCCACCAGTAACATTCAGTACTTC
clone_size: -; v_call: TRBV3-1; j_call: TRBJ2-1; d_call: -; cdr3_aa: CASSLTRFHEQFF; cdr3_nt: TGTGCCAGCAGCCTTACTAGGTTTCATGAGCAGTTCTTC
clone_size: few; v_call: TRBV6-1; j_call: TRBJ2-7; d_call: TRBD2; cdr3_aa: CASSEPPGGPYEQYF; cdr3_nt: TGTGCCAGCAGTGAACCCCCGGGAGGTCCCTACGAGCAGTACTTC
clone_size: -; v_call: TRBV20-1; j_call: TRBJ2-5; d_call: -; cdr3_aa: CSARESGGAEETQYF; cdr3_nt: TGCAGTGCTAGAGAATCGGGCGGAGCAGAAGAGACCCAGTACTTC
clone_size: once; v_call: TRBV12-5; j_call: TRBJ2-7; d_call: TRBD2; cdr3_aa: CASGSATSGRAISYNEQYF; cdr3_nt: TGTGCTAGTGGCTCGGCAACTAGTGGGAGGGCCATCTCCTACAATGAGCAGTACTTC
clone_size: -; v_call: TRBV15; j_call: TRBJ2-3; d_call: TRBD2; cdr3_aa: CATSRPPIAGNTDTQYF; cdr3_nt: TGTGCCACCAGCAGACCCCCCATAGCGGGGAACACAGATACGCAGTATTTT
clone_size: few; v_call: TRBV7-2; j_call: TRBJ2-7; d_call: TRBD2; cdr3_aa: CASSFPGGTSYEQYF; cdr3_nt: TGTGCCAGCAGCTTTCCCGGGGGGACCTCCTACGAGCAGTACTTC
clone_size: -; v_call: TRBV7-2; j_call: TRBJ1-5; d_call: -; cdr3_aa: CASSLQGQGSNQPQHF; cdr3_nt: TGTGCCAGCAGCTTACAGGGACAAGGAAGCAATCAGCCCCAGCATTTT
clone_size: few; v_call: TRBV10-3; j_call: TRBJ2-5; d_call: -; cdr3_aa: CAISERVRDYQETQYF; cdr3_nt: TGTGCCATCAGTGAAAGAGTCAGGGACTACCAAGAGACCCAGTACTTC
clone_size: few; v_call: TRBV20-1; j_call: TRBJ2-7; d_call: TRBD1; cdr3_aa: CSASDPGQSFWEQYF; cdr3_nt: TGCAGTGCTTCAGACCCGGGACAGTCGTTCTGGGAGCAGTACTTC
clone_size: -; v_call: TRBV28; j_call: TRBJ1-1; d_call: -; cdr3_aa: CASSLMVITEAFF; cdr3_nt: TGTGCCAGCAGTTTGATGGTTATCACTGAAGCTTTCTTT
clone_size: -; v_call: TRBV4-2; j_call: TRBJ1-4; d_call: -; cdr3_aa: CASSQAGGEKLFF; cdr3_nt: TGTGCCAGCAGCCAAGCGGGAGGGGAAAAACTGTTTTTT
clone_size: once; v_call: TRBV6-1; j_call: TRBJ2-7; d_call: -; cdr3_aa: CASSEFPSSTYEQYF; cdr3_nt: TGTGCCAGCAGTGAGTTCCCATCCTCTACCTACGAGCAGTACTTC